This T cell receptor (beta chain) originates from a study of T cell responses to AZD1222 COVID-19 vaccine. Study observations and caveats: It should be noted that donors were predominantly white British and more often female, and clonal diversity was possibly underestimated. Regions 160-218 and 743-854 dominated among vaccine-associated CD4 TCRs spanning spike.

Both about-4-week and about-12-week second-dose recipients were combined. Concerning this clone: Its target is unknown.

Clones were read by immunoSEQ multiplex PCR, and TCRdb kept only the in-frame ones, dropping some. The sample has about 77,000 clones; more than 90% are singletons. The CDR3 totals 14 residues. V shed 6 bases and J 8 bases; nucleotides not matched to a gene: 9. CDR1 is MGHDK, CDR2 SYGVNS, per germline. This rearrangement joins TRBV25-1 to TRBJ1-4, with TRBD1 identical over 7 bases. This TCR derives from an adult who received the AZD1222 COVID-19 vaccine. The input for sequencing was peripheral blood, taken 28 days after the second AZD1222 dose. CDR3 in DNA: TGTGCCAGCAGGGGGACAGCTGCTGGGGAAAAACTGTTTTTT. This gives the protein CASRGTAAGEKLFF.